These 21 T cell receptor beta chains were sequenced from one sample in a study of T cell changes during pregnancy in multiple sclerosis. Sequenced by immunoSEQ multiplex PCR; TCRdb stores in-frame clones only, minus some. The repertoire holds around 70,000 clones, with over 85% as singletons. This material consisted of peripheral blood, taken in the second trimester of pregnancy. The receptors here all came from a female donor with multiple sclerosis, enrolled in a pregnancy study.

V gene TRBV18 combines with J gene TRBJ2-1, with 7 bases identical to TRBD2. The V gene end was trimmed by 2 bases and the J gene end by 2 bases; junction bases not matched to a gene: 0. This CDR3 has 14 amino acids. Germline values: CDR1 KGHSH, CDR2 LQKENI. The CDR3 sequence is CASSPSGTYNEQFF. CDR3 nucleotides: TGTGCCAGCTCACCAAGCGGGACCTACAATGAGCAGTTCTTC.

The chain uses TRBV6-1 and TRBJ1-5, with D perhaps matching TRBD1 (5 bases). V gave up 7 bases and J gave up 4 bases, with 14 bases separating them. This CDR3 spans 14 amino acids. Per germline, CDR1 MNHNS and CDR2 SASEGT. As DNA, the CDR3 is TGTGCCAGCACCTTCCAGGGAGGGAATCAGCCCCAGCATTTT. Amino acid sequence: CASTFQGGNQPQHF.

V gene TRBV10-3 combines with J gene TRBJ1-6, with no clear D. Germline lookup yields CDR1 ENHRY and CDR2 SYGVKD. Trimming stripped 4 bases from V and 7 bases from J, with 11 bases between. This CDR3 has 14 residues. The DNA of the CDR3 is TGTGCCATCAGTGCCTACAGCCTAAATTCACCCCTCCACTTT. As protein: CAISAYSLNSPLHF.

This chain links TRBV30 with TRBJ1-5; the D is unclear. The ends were cut back, 1 base at V and 6 bases at J, with 10 bases in the middle. The CDR3 totals 13 residues. The germline gives CDR1 GTSNPN, CDR2 SVGIG (reference sequence). The CDR3 spells CAWSEGGSQPQHF. Here the CDR3 DNA reads TGTGCCTGGAGTGAAGGAGGGAGTCAGCCCCAGCATTTT.

The CDR3 is CASSVTSTPGELFF. The CDR3 DNA is TGTGCCAGCAGCGTGACTAGCACCCCCGGGGAGCTGTTTTTT. This chain uses TRBV7-2 with TRBJ2-2; 7 bases fit TRBD2. With V trimmed by 5 bases and J by 6 bases, 6 bases remained unmatched. Germline V gives CDR1 SGHTA, CDR2 FQGNSA. This CDR3 comprises 14 residues.

In the case of this clone: The sample holds other DNA sequences that translate to the same CDR3. The V and J genes are TRBV5-1 and TRBJ2-3, with 10 bases lining up with TRBD1. The CDR3 runs 15 residues. V lost 0 bases to trimming and J lost 6 bases; unmatched junction nucleotides: 4. CDR1 SGHRS and CDR2 YFSETQ come from the germline V gene. The CDR3, as DNA: TGCGCCAGCAGCTTGGAAGGGACAGGGGCGGATACGCAGTATTTT. This encodes CASSLEGTGADTQYF.

The V gene is TRBV4-1, the J gene TRBJ2-2; D may be TRBD2 (7 bases). Germline CDR1 and CDR2: MGHRA and YSYEKL. CDR3 size: 13 residues. V was clipped by 7 bases and J by 6 bases, with 12 bases between them. The DNA for the CDR3 is TGCGCCAGCAAAGGGGGGGGAGCCGGGGAGCTGTTTTTT. Translating gives CASKGGGAGELFF.

This rearrangement joins TRBV19 to TRBJ2-7, with no clear D. V was cut by 3 bases and J by 6 bases, with 12 bases left in between. The CDR3 loop spans 13 amino acids. Per germline, CDR1 LNHDA and CDR2 SQIVND (reference sequence). The CDR3 reads CASSIPGSVEQYF. The CDR3 DNA follows: TGTGCCAGTAGTATCCCCGGCAGCGTCGAGCAGTACTTC.

The rearrangement links TRBV5-1 to TRBJ2-2; TRBD1 aligns across 8 bases. The CDR3 consists of 16 residues. V trimming: 4 bases; J trimming: 6 bases; junction bases outside the gene matches: 11. The germline V gene has CDR1 SGHRS and CDR2 YFSETQ. CDR3 DNA: TGCGCCAGCAGCCCCCCGACAGGGGAGTCCCCCGGGGAGCTGTTTTTT. It is translated as CASSPPTGESPGELFF.

This clone was counted between two and nine times. The V call is TRBV18, the J call TRBJ2-7; 8 nucleotides align to TRBD1. V lost 0 bases, J lost 3 bases, and 4 bases stayed unmatched. Germline values: CDR1 KGHSH, CDR2 LQKENI. The CDR3 consists of 15 residues. CDR3 nucleotide sequence: TGTGCCAGCTCACCACCGAACAGGGGGGACTACGAGCAGTACTTC. It specifies CASSPPNRGDYEQYF.

The genes are TRBV27 and TRBJ2-1; TRBD1 aligns across 10 bases. Germline trimming cut 3 bases from V and 5 bases from J; bases unmatched to any gene: 4. This CDR3 comprises 15 residues. The germline V gene has CDR1 MNHEY and CDR2 SMNVEV (reference sequence). CDR3 nucleotides: TGTGCCAGCAGTTTCGGGACAGGGGACCACAATGAGCAGTTCTTC. Protein: CASSFGTGDHNEQFF.

The chain recombines TRBV19 with TRBJ1-2; TRBD1 matches 8 bases. The CDR3 has 14 residues. Germline CDR1 and CDR2: LNHDA and SQIVND (reference sequence). Unmatched junction bases numbered 7, after V lost 6 bases and J lost 4 bases. CDR3 sequence (DNA): TGTGCCAGTAGAGAGACCGGGACAGGCTATGGCTACACCTTC. It is translated as CASRETGTGYGYTF.

The chain links TRBV6-1 to TRBJ2-3; TRBD1 is a possible D gene (5 bases). The length of the CDR3 is 12 residues. From germline, CDR1 is MNHNS and CDR2 SASEGT. Between the trimmed V and J ends, which lost 6 bases and 4 bases, there was a span of 8 bases. CDR3 in DNA: TGTGCCAGCAGAACAGGCTCAGATACGCAGTATTTT. As protein: CASRTGSDTQYF.

J is TRBJ1-5 and V is TRBV14, with 12 bases aligning to TRBD1. Germline V gene lookup returns CDR1 SGHDN and CDR2 FVKESK. The trim removed 3 bases at V and 2 bases at J, leaving 5 bases unmatched. CDR3 length: 17 residues. The CDR3 reads CASSQGTGGGGNQPQHF. The CDR3 bases are TGTGCCAGCAGCCAGGGGACAGGGGGCGGAGGCAATCAGCCCCAGCATTTT.

The rearrangement links TRBV9 to TRBJ2-2, with 7 bases identical to TRBD1. The CDR3 totals 16 residues. Looked up from germline, CDR1 is SGDLS and CDR2 is YYNGEE. The ends lost 0 bases at V and 3 bases at J; junction bases unmatched: 5. CDR3 amino acids: CASSVGVRGYTGELFF. In DNA, the CDR3 is TGTGCCAGCAGCGTAGGGGTCAGGGGGTACACCGGGGAGCTGTTTTTT.

This clone was recorded only once. The gene calls are TRBV6-5 and TRBJ1-2, with unresolved D. The CDR3 is 15 amino acids. CDR1 and CDR2 from the germline V gene are MNHEY and SVGAGI. V was clipped by 2 bases and J by 8 bases, with 18 bases between them. DNA for the CDR3: TGTGCCAGCAGTTACGAGGCCCACGCCCCAGACGGCTACACCTTC. Amino acids: CASSYEAHAPDGYTF.

The gene calls are TRBV6-5 and TRBJ2-3; TRBD2 matches at 10 bases. CDR1 MNHEY and CDR2 SVGAGI come from the germline V gene. The V and J ends lost 3 bases and 2 bases, in that order; junction bases with no gene match: 5. The CDR3 has 16 amino acids. CDR3 loop: CASSYLLAGVTDTQYF. In DNA form, the CDR3 reads TGTGCCAGCAGTTATTTGCTAGCGGGAGTCACAGATACGCAGTATTTT.

V and J are TRBV2 and TRBJ2-3, with 11 bases aligning to TRBD2. The CDR3 loop spans 13 amino acids. Trimming took 6 bases from V and 5 from J; bases not matched to a gene: 1. In germline, CDR1 is SNHLY, CDR2 FYNNEI. The CDR3 sequence: CASRTSGVDTQYF. DNA of the CDR3: TGTGCCAGCAGGACTAGCGGGGTAGATACGCAGTATTTT.

For the CDR3, the DNA is TGCGCCAGCAGCCGCTTAAGACAGGGGGACGATGGCTACACCTTC. It codes for CASSRLRQGDDGYTF. The V call is TRBV5-1, the J call TRBJ1-2; 9 nucleotides agree with TRBD1. The V gene end was trimmed by 4 bases and the J gene end by 6 bases; junction bases not matched to a gene: 10. The CDR3 is 15 amino acids. Germline V gives CDR1 SGHRS, CDR2 YFSETQ.

The chain couples TRBV11-3 to TRBJ2-5; 8 nucleotides match TRBD1. CDR3 length: 14 residues. The junction had 4 bases not matched to a gene; V was cut back by 4 bases and J by 3 bases. Germline lookup yields CDR1 SGHNT and CDR2 YENEEA. This CDR3 reads CASSWGQAEETQYF. The CDR3 nucleotides read TGTGCCAGCAGCTGGGGACAGGCCGAAGAGACCCAGTACTTC.

CDR3 in amino acids: CASSIPTGYREKLFF. The CDR3 DNA follows: TGTGCCAGTAGTATCCCTACAGGGTATCGGGAAAAACTGTTTTTT. This chain connects TRBV19 to TRBJ1-4, with D possibly TRBD1 on 6 matching bases. CDR3 length: 15 amino acids. V gave up 3 bases and J gave up 8 bases, with 16 bases separating them. Germline V gene sequence: CDR1 LNHDA, CDR2 SQIVND (reference sequence).